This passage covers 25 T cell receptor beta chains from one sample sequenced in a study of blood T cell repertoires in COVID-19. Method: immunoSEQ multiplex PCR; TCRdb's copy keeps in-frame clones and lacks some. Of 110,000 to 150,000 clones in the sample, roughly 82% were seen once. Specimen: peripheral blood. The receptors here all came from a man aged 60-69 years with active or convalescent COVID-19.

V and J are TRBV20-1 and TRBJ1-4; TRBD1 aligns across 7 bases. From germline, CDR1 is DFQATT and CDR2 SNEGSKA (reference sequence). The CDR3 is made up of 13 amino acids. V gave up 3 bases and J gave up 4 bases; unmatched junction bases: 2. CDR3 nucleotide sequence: TGCAGTGCTAGTCGACAGGGTAATGAAAAACTGTTTTTT. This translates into CSASRQGNEKLFF.

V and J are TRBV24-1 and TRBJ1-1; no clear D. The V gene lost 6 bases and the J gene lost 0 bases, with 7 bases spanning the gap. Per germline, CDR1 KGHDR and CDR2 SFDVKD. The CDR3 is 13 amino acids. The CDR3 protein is CATSRGLNTEAFF. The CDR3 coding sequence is TGTGCCACCAGTCGGGGATTGAACACTGAAGCTTTCTTT.

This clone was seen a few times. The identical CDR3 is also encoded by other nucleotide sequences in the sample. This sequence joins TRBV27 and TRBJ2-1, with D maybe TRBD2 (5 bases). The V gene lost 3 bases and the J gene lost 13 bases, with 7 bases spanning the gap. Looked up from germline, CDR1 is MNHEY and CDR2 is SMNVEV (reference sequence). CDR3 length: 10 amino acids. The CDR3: CASSFPGQFF. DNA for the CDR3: TGTGCCAGCAGTTTCCCGGGACAGTTCTTC.

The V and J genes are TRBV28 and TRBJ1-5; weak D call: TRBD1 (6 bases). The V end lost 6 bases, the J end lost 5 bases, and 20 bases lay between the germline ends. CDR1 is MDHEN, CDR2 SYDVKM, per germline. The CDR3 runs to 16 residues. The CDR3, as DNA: TGTGCCAGCAGACCTATCAACAGGGTTGTCGATCAGCCCCAGCATTTT. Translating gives CASRPINRVVDQPQHF.

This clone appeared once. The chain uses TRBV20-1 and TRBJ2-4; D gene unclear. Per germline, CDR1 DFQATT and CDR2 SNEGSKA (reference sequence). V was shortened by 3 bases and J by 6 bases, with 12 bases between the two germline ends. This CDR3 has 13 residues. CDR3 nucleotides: TGCAGTGCTAGTGGACCCACGGGAAACATTCAGTACTTC. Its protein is CSASGPTGNIQYF.

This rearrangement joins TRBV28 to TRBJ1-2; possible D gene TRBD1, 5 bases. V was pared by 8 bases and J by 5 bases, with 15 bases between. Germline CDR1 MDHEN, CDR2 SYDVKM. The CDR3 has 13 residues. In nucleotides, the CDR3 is TGTGCCAGCCGACAAGGGGCGGAATATGGCTACACCTTC. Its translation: CASRQGAEYGYTF.

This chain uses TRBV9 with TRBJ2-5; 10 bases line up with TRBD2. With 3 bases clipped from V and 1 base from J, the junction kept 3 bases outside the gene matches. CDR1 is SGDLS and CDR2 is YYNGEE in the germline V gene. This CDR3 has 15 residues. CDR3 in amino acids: CASSGTSGIQETQYF. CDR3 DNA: TGTGCCAGCAGCGGTACTAGCGGGATCCAAGAGACCCAGTACTTC.

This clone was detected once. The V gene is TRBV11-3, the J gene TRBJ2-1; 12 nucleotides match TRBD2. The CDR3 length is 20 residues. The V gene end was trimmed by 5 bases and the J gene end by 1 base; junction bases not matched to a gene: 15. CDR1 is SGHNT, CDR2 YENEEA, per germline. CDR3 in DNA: TGTGCCAGCAGCCACGGCGGGAGACTAGCGGGAGTAACGTCCTACAATGAGCAGTTCTTC. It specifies CASSHGGRLAGVTSYNEQFF.

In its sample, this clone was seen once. Written as DNA, the CDR3 is TGCAGCGTTGAAGGATTACAGAAGAACACCGGGGAGCTGTTTTTT. Amino acids: CSVEGLQKNTGELFF. The rearrangement joins TRBV29-1 to TRBJ2-2; D is uncertain. The V gene's germline CDR1 is SQVTM and CDR2 ANQGSEA. This CDR3 contains 15 residues. Trimming took off 1 base at V and 1 base at J, with 10 bases between the two ends.

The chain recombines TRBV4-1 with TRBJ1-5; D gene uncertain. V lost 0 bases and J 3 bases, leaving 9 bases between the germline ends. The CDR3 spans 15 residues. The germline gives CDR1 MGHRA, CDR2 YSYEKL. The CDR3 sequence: CASSQDHRYNQPQHF. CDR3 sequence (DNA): TGCGCCAGCAGCCAAGATCATCGGTACAATCAGCCCCAGCATTTT.

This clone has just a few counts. DNA for the CDR3: TGTGCCAGCAGTTACTCCGGGGGCTCCTATAATTCACCCCTCCACTTT. Protein: CASSYSGGSYNSPLHF. V gene TRBV13 combines with J gene TRBJ1-6; tentatively, D is TRBD1 (5 bases). Germline CDR1 reads PRHDT; CDR2 reads FYEKMQ (reference sequence). CDR3 length equals 16 residues. V was clipped by 6 bases and J by 0 bases, with 12 bases between them.

In nucleotides, the CDR3 is TGTGCCAGCAGTCTCGGGACTAGCGGGAGTCCCGGGGAGCTGTTTTTT. Translating it yields CASSLGTSGSPGELFF. The chain employs TRBV27 and TRBJ2-2, with 14 bases lining up with TRBD2. The CDR3 runs to 16 residues. V lost 5 bases, J lost 6 bases, and 5 bases stayed unmatched. Germline-derived CDR1 and CDR2 are MNHEY and SMNVEV (reference sequence).

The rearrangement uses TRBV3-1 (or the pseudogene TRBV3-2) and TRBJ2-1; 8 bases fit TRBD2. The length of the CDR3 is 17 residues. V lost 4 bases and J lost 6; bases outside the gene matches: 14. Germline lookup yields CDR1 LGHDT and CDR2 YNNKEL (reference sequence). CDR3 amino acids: CASSPYHRRGGLNEQFF. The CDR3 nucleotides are TGTGCCAGCAGCCCATACCACCGACGGGGGGGCCTCAATGAGCAGTTCTTC.

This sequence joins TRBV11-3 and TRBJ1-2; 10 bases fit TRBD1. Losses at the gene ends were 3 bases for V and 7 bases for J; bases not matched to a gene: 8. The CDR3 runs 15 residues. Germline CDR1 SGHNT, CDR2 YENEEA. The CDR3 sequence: CASSFGTGAKSGYTF. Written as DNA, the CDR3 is TGTGCCAGCAGCTTCGGGACAGGGGCAAAGAGTGGCTACACCTTC.

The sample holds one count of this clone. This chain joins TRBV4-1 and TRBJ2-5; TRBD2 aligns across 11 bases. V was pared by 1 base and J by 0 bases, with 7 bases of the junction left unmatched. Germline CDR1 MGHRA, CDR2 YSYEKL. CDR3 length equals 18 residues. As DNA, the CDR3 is TGCGCCAGCAGCCAAGTGGTCCTAGCGGGAGGCAACCAAGAGACCCAGTACTTC. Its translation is CASSQVVLAGGNQETQYF.

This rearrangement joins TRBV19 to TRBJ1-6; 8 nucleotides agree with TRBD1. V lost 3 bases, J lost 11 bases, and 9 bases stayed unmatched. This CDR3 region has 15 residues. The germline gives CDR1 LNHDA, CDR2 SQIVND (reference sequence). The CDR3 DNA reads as TGTGCCAGTAGTATGACCGGGACAGGAGCGGCACCCCTCCACTTT. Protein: CASSMTGTGAAPLHF.

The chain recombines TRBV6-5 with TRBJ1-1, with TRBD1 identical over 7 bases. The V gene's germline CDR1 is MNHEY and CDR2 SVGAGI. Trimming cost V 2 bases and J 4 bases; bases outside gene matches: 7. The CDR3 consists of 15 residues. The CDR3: CASSYPGTVATEAFF. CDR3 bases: TGTGCCAGCAGTTACCCGGGGACAGTCGCCACTGAAGCTTTCTTT.

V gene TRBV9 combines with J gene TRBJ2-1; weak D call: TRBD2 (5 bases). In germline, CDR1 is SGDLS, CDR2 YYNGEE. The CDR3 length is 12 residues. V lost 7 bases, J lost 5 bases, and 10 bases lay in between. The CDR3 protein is CASGRENNEQFF. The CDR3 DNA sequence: TGTGCCAGCGGACGGGAAAACAATGAGCAGTTCTTC.

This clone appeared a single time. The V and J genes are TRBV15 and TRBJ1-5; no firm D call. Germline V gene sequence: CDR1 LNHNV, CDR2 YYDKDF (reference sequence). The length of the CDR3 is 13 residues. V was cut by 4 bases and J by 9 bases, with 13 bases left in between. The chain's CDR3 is CATSTYSGGPQHF. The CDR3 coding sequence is TGTGCCACCAGCACCTATTCAGGTGGGCCCCAGCATTTT.

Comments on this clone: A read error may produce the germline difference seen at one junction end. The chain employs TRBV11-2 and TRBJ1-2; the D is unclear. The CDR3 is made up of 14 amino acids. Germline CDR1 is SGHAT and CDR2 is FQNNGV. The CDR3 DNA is TGTGCCAGCAGCTTCCGGCAAGGTGGGCTTGGCGACACCTTC. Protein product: CASSFRQGGLGDTF. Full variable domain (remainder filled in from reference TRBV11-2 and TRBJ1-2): EAGVAQSPRYKIIEKRQSVAFWCNPISGHATLYWYQQILGQGPKLLIQFQNNGVVDDSQLPKDRFSAERLKGVDSTLKIQPAKLEDSAVYLCASSFRQGGLGDTFGSGTRLTVV.

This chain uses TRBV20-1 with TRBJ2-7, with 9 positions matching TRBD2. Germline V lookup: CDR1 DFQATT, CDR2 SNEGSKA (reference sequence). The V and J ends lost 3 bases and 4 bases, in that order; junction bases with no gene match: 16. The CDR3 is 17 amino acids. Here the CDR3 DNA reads TGCAGTGCTAGTTTGCGGCGGGAGGGCCGCTACGATTACGAGCAGTACGTC. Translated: CSASLRREGRYDYEQYV.

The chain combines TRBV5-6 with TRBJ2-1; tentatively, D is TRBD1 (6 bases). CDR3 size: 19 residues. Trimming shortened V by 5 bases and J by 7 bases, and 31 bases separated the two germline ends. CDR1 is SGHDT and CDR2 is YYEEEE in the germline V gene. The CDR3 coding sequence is TGTGCCAGCAGTCCTGACTGGGACCCAAGAAGGGGGATCGGAAATGAGCAGTTCTTC. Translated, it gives CASSPDWDPRRGIGNEQFF.

CDR3 residues: CASSLTLSSGRGNEQFF. As DNA, the CDR3 is TGTGCCAGCAGCTTAACCCTGTCTAGCGGGAGGGGCAATGAGCAGTTCTTC. The rearrangement uses TRBV7-8 and TRBJ2-1, with 12 bases that match TRBD2. V shed 2 bases, J shed 6 bases, and the junction held 8 bases outside the gene matches. CDR3 length: 17 amino acids. CDR1 is SGHVS, CDR2 FQNEAQ, per germline.

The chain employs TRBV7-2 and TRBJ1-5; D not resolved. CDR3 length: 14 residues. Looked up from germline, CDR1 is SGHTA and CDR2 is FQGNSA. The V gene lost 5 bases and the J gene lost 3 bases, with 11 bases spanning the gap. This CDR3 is CASSLQSPNQPQHF. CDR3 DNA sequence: TGTGCCAGCAGCCTACAGAGCCCCAATCAGCCCCAGCATTTT. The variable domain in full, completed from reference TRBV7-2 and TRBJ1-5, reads GAGVSQSPSNKVTEKGKDVELRCDPISGHTALYWYRQSLGQGLEFLIYFQGNSAPDKSGLPSDRFSAERTGGSVSTLTIQRTQQEDSAVYLCASSLQSPNQPQHFGDGTRLSIL.

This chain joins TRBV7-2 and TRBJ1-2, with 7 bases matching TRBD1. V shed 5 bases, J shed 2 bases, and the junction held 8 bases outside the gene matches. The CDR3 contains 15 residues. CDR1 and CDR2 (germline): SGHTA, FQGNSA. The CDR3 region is CASSPTWGQNYGYTF. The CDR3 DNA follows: TGTGCCAGCAGCCCGACTTGGGGACAGAACTATGGCTACACCTTC.